This TCR beta chain was identified in a study of blood T cell repertoires in COVID-19. The wider study: Acute and convalescent COVID-19 specimens originated in the United States, Italy and Spain. Sample material is recorded as cDNA or gDNA derived from T cells, B-cell-depleted T cells, or PBMCs.

This clone was picked up one time. This CDR3 is built from 17 residues. Trimming took off 2 bases at V and 3 bases at J, with 19 bases between the two ends. Per the germline V gene, CDR1 is MGHRA and CDR2 is YSYEKL. Generated by immunoSEQ multiplex PCR, the TCRdb table keeps only in-frame clones and is missing some. The sample lists just over 300,000 clones; approximately 90% were seen once. Recovery meant two consecutive negative NP/OP PCR tests, professional clearance, or resolved symptoms. The receptor comes from a man between 25 and 39 years old who had recovered from COVID-19. The specimen was PBMCs or T cells enriched from blood (not recorded which). The J gene is TRBJ2-5, the V gene TRBV4-1, with D possibly TRBD1 on 6 matching bases. The CDR3 DNA follows: TGCGCCAGCAGCCAAATACTCGTGACAGGAACTAAAGAGACCCAGTACTTC. Translated: CASSQILVTGTKETQYF.